This T cell receptor (beta chain) was profiled in a study of T-cell reconstitution after alpha-beta-depleted transplantation in children (dated by TCRdb to the mid-2010s). Regarding the research as a whole: T-cell immune reconstitution after TCRalphabeta/CD19-depleted allogeneic hematopoietic cell transplantation in children was quantitatively tracked in the study by means of TCR repertoire profiling.

Read against the paper, the sample's treatment or condition label means: allogeneic hematopoietic cell transplantation with graft depleted of TCRalphabeta T cells and CD19 B cells. Transplant recipients were children who received TCRalphabeta/CD19-depleted allogeneic hematopoietic cell grafts. CDR1 and CDR2 were assigned from the germline V gene as SQVTM and ANQGSEA. Spanning cysteine to phenylalanine, the CDR3 consists of 14 amino acids. Of all the DNA, just the CDR3 is kept, 42 bases in frame from base 1. After removal of 6 bases from V and 2 bases from J, the junction retains 6 bases not matched to a gene. The full study reports these points: The apparently early alphabetaT-cell count recovery about two months after transplant was reportedly dependent on only several hundred rapidly expanded clones derived from non-depleted graft cells. The frequencies of hyperexpanded clones fell over the following months, and after one year, T-cell counts and TCRbeta diversity were mostly attributed to newly produced T cells. The high TCRbeta diversity at day 60 in some patients was ascribed to recipient T cells and intrathymic progenitors that had survived conditioning.

This clonotype was found many times. This clone's antigen is unknown. The input lacks base qualities; no much larger clone sits a single base away. Library method: PCR. TCRdb lists the instrument as Illumina HiSeq 2500. Molecular barcoding was employed in the preparation of TCR libraries, with unique molecular identifiers being used to normalize TCRbeta repertoire quantification. TCRdb's own reprocessing of the public reads used fastp at Q25 and MiXCR and kept productive beta chains. Under each unique CDR3 protein, matching rows form one entry showing the most common genes and DNA. This sample is represented by fewer than 450,000 distinct CDR3 sequences; about 17% of them were singletons. The ten largest clonotypes hold roughly 40% of the sample.

Material: PBMCs, mostly from graft donor cells, obtained 360 days after TCRalphabeta/CD19-depleted stem cell transplant. This chain is built from TRBV29-1 and TRBJ2-2, and 7 bases in between align with TRBD1. This TCR was sampled from a male patient between 2 and 15 years old who had a stem cell transplant for acute lymphoblastic leukemia, so the T cells may come from the graft donor. In nucleotides, the sequence is TGCAGCGTGTCCGGGACAGTTAACACCGGGGAGCTGTTTTTT. This translates into CSVSGTVNTGELFF.